This T cell receptor (beta chain) stems from a study of blood T cell repertoires in COVID-19. Study-wide background: PBMCs, B-cell-depleted T cells, or T cells provided the cDNA or gDNA that made up the material.

The CDR3 sequence is 16 residues long. The trim removed 4 bases at V and 6 bases at J, leaving 10 bases unmatched. Germline loops: CDR1 SNHLY, CDR2 FYNNEI. Measured with immunoSEQ multiplex PCR; TCRdb has only the in-frame clones, and not every one. The table lists approximately 400,000 clones, 81% of them singletons. Sequencing was done on a sample of peripheral blood. This receptor was taken from a human donor with acute or convalescent COVID-19. The donor label of this sample is uncertain. This chain links TRBV2 with TRBJ2-3; TRBD1 aligns across 10 bases. The CDR3 loop reads CASSVIGTGASDTQYF. As DNA, the CDR3 is TGTGCCAGCAGTGTGATCGGGACAGGGGCTTCCGATACGCAGTATTTT.